Presented here are 19 T cell receptor beta chains from one specimen sequenced in a study of cytomegalovirus exposure and HLA in healthy donors. Both 60 Vbeta primers and 13 Jbeta primers went into the PCR. Profiled with immunoSEQ multiplex PCR; TCRdb holds only in-frame clones, not every one. This sample's clone table lists roughly 200,000 clones. Sequencing input: PBMCs. The receptors were gathered from a man aged 30-40 years in good health and CMV-seronegative.

CDR3 protein: CASSLEQGRSSYEQYF. In DNA, the CDR3 is TGTGCCAGCAGCCTGGAACAGGGGCGAAGCTCCTACGAGCAGTACTTC. The chain uses TRBV7-2 and TRBJ2-5; 7 nucleotides line up with TRBD1. The end of the DNA is better explained by TRBJ2-7, so the J call may be wrong. CDR1 is SGHTA and CDR2 is FQGNSA in the germline V gene. The CDR3 is made up of 16 amino acids.

The chain combines TRBV6-1 with TRBJ2-7; possible D gene TRBD2, 5 bases. Trimming shortened V by 7 bases and J by 3 bases, and 13 bases separated the two germline ends. Germline assignment: CDR1 MNHNS and CDR2 SASEGT. CDR3 size: 13 residues. CDR3 in DNA: TGTGCCAGCAACAGCCGGGAAGGCTACGAGCAGTACTTC. Its translation: CASNSREGYEQYF.

DNA of the CDR3: TGTGCCAGTAGTACAGCAGGGGCCAGAGCCTACGAGCAGTACTTC. Translation gives CASSTAGARAYEQYF. The chain employs TRBV19 and TRBJ2-7, with D tentatively TRBD1 (6 bases). Looked up from germline, CDR1 is LNHDA and CDR2 is SQIVND (reference sequence). Trimming pared 4 bases from V and 2 bases from J, leaving 15 bases between. The CDR3 contains 15 residues.

The V and J genes are TRBV7-9 and TRBJ1-2; no clear D gene. CDR3 length equals 15 residues. Per germline, CDR1 SEHNR and CDR2 FQNEAQ (reference sequence). The CDR3 loop is CADGALNLFYGRRTF. Here the CDR3 DNA reads TGTGCGGACGGAGCCCTAAATTTATTCTATGGGAGGAGGACCTTC.

This chain joins TRBV4-3 and TRBJ1-5; no reliable D call. The CDR3 loop spans 14 amino acids. Germline loops: CDR1 LGHNA, CDR2 YSLEER. The germline V and J ends were trimmed by 0 bases and 6 bases, with 9 bases remaining between them. The CDR3 reads CASSQDLQLQPQHF. CDR3 sequence (DNA): TGCGCCAGCAGCCAAGACCTACAGCTTCAGCCCCAGCATTTT.

This chain joins TRBV10-3 and TRBJ2-1, with D unclear. V lost 5 bases and J 4 bases, leaving 3 bases between the germline ends. Germline CDR1 ENHRY, CDR2 SYGVKD. The CDR3 is made up of 11 amino acids. The chain's CDR3 is CAISQYNEQFF. DNA of the CDR3: TGTGCCATCAGTCAGTACAATGAGCAGTTCTTC.

The CDR3 reads CASSETTSWAYEQYF. CDR3 bases: TGCGCCAGCAGCGAAACGACTAGTTGGGCCTACGAGCAGTACTTC. V usage is TRBV4-1 and J usage is TRBJ2-5, with D perhaps TRBD2 (6 bases). The assigned J gene may be wrong: the sequence end matches TRBJ2-7 better. Germline CDR1 and CDR2: MGHRA and YSYEKL. CDR3 length equals 15 residues.

The genes are TRBV6-5 and TRBJ2-3; a weak D match, TRBD2 (6 bases). CDR1 is MNHEY and CDR2 is SVGAGI in the germline V gene. CDR3 length: 12 residues. Trimming stripped 6 bases from V and 8 bases from J, with 12 bases between. The chain's CDR3 is CASSRLEGTQYF. The CDR3 DNA is TGTGCCAGCAGCCGCTTGGAGGGTACGCAGTATTTT.

The V call is TRBV11-2, the J call TRBJ2-7; 8 bases map to TRBD2. Germline V gene data show CDR1 as SGHAT and CDR2 as FQNNGV. This CDR3 comprises 15 residues. Germline trimming cut 2 bases from V and 6 bases from J; bases unmatched to any gene: 9. The CDR3 region is CASSLWQGREGEQYF. The CDR3 nucleotides read TGTGCCAGCAGCTTATGGCAGGGACGGGAGGGCGAGCAGTACTTC.

The V gene is TRBV7-2, the J gene TRBJ2-1; D ambiguous. V was pared by 2 bases and J by 9 bases, with 5 bases between. Germline CDR1 and CDR2: SGHTA and FQGNSA. The CDR3 loop spans 11 amino acids. The CDR3 DNA is TGTGCCAGCAGCTTACGCGGTGAGCAGTTCTTC. Protein: CASSLRGEQFF.

The J gene is TRBJ2-5, the V gene TRBV2, with D possibly being TRBD1 (6 bases). V lost 6 bases to trimming and J lost 5 bases, with 16 bases between them. The CDR3 has 14 residues. Germline V gene lookup returns CDR1 SNHLY and CDR2 FYNNEI. The CDR3 loop is CASRDSALRETQYF. Here the CDR3 DNA reads TGTGCCAGCAGGGACAGCGCATTGAGGGAGACCCAGTACTTC.

V gene TRBV6-5 combines with J gene TRBJ1-6, with D possibly matching TRBD1 (5 bases). Germline CDR1 reads MNHEY; CDR2 reads SVGAGI. This CDR3 contains 15 residues. With 2 bases removed from V and 9 bases from J, the gap between germline ends came to 14 bases. Here the CDR3 DNA reads TGTGCCAGCAGTTACGGGGCGCAGGGTGGTTCACCCCTCCACTTT. Residues: CASSYGAQGGSPLHF.

The chain is built from TRBV5-4 and TRBJ2-6; 7 bases fit TRBD1. This CDR3 has 15 amino acids. The V gene end was trimmed by 4 bases and the J gene end by 3 bases; junction bases not matched to a gene: 4. Germline V gives CDR1 SGHNT, CDR2 YYREEE (reference sequence). CDR3 coding DNA: TGTGCCAGCAGCGAGGGACAGTTTGGGGCCAACGTCCTGACTTTC. Its translation is CASSEGQFGANVLTF.

This chain's CDR3 is CASSRGQDWKTQYF. CDR3 nucleotide sequence: TGTGCCAGCAGCCGCGGACAGGATTGGAAGACCCAGTACTTC. The chain recombines TRBV11-2 with TRBJ2-5, with TRBD1 matching 7 bases. The CDR3 is 14 amino acids. J gave up 6 bases and V 5 bases, and 9 bases lay outside the gene matches. Germline loops: CDR1 SGHAT, CDR2 FQNNGV.

The V call is TRBV18, the J call TRBJ1-5; D ambiguous. Germline CDR1 KGHSH, CDR2 LQKENI. The CDR3 covers 17 residues. V lost 1 base and J 1 base, leaving 14 bases between the germline ends. CDR3 protein: CASSPRGPGVSNQPQHF. CDR3 nucleotides: TGTGCCAGCTCACCACGCGGCCCCGGGGTGAGCAATCAGCCCCAGCATTTT.

The CDR3 coding sequence is TGTGCCAGTAGTATGCAGGGCGGGAGAGGGGGTACAGATACGCAGTATTTT. This translates into CASSMQGGRGGTDTQYF. The chain couples TRBV19 to TRBJ2-3, with D tentatively TRBD2 (7 bases). V lost 3 bases and J 3 bases, leaving 19 bases between the germline ends. The CDR3 spans 17 residues. The germline V gene has CDR1 LNHDA and CDR2 SQIVND (reference sequence).

The rearrangement links TRBV7-2 to TRBJ2-2, with D possibly being TRBD2 (6 bases). CDR1 SGHTA and CDR2 FQGNSA come from the germline V gene. Trimming stripped 0 bases from V and 0 bases from J, with 8 bases between. The CDR3 contains 16 residues. The CDR3 is CASSLAGGTNTGELFF. For the CDR3, the DNA is TGTGCCAGCAGCTTAGCTGGCGGGACGAACACCGGGGAGCTGTTTTTT.

CDR3 protein: CASSRGTGVDEQYF. For the CDR3, the DNA is TGTGCCAGCAGCCGGGGGACAGGGGTCGACGAGCAGTACTTC. This chain links TRBV4-2 with TRBJ2-5; 10 bases agree with TRBD1. The J call may be mistaken, given a closer DNA end match to TRBJ2-7. The CDR3 sequence is 14 residues long. Germline V gene sequence: CDR1 LGHNA, CDR2 YNFKEQ.

This chain uses TRBV23-1 with TRBJ2-5; D remains ambiguous. TRBV23-1 carries the ORF label, with uncertain function. CDR3 size: 11 residues. V was clipped by 4 bases and J by 5 bases, with 5 bases between them. CDR3 loop: CASSRIETQYF. In DNA form, the CDR3 reads TGCGCCAGCAGTCGTATTGAGACCCAGTACTTC.